A single sample gave rise to the 31 T cell receptor beta chains below, sequenced in a study of T cells in Graves' hyperthyroidism and ophthalmopathy. The investigators amplified TCR beta CDR3 regions from RNA transcripts. HTBI primers drove first-round RT-PCR of the TCR CDR3. TCRdb reprocessed the multiplex PCR reads via MiXCR and lists one record per CDR3 protein. Here the sample spans fewer than 350,000 distinct CDR3 sequences, 13% being singletons. The specimen was blood. The receptors stem from a woman in her 30s with Graves' hyperthyroidism that later progressed to Graves' ophthalmopathy.

This clonotype occurred a few times. The gene calls are TRBV20-1 and TRBJ2-2; 8 bases align to TRBD2. The V segment lost 1 base and the J segment 3 bases; nucleotides outside the gene matches: 4. Germline values: CDR1 DFQATT, CDR2 SNEGSKA (reference sequence). There are 15 residues in the CDR3. The CDR3 here is CSARVAGPHTGELFF. CDR3 coding DNA: TGCAGTGCTAGAGTAGCGGGACCCCACACCGGGGAGCTGTTTTTT.

This clonotype appeared a few times. The rearrangement joins TRBV2 to TRBJ2-3; 8 bases match TRBD2. The CDR3 sequence is 13 residues long. V gave up 6 bases and J gave up 4 bases; unmatched junction bases: 3. Germline CDR1 is SNHLY and CDR2 is FYNNEI. CDR3 in DNA: TGTGCCAGCAGCGGGCGGGGGGCAGATACGCAGTATTTT. The encoded protein is CASSGRGADTQYF.

This clonotype showed up just a few times. The gene calls are TRBV7-2 and TRBJ2-7; possible D gene TRBD2, 6 bases. Germline lookup yields CDR1 SGHTA and CDR2 FQGNSA. Trimming took off 3 bases at V and 7 bases at J, with 10 bases between the two ends. CDR3 size: 12 residues. As DNA, the CDR3 is TGTGCCAGCAGCTTGCTTGGGAGGGAGCAGTACTTC. This codes for CASSLLGREQYF. The entire variable domain, with the rest obtained from reference TRBV7-2 and TRBJ2-7, is as follows: GAGVSQSPSNKVTEKGKDVELRCDPISGHTALYWYRQSLGQGLEFLIYFQGNSAPDKSGLPSDRFSAERTGGSVSTLTIQRTQQEDSAVYLCASSLLGREQYFGPGTRLTVT.

There are many counts of this clonotype. The rearrangement uses TRBV7-2 and TRBJ2-7; TRBD2 agrees at 11 bases. Germline CDR1 is SGHTA and CDR2 is FQGNSA. V lost 5 bases and J lost 6; bases outside the gene matches: 9. The CDR3 length is 15 residues. The CDR3 spells CASSTLAGGQSEQYF. The DNA of the CDR3 is TGTGCCAGCAGCACGCTAGCGGGAGGCCAGAGCGAGCAGTACTTC.

This clonotype was observed at least ten times. The V and J genes are TRBV7-2 and TRBJ2-7; D uncertain. With 2 bases removed from V and 4 bases from J, the gap between germline ends came to 12 bases. Germline V gene lookup returns CDR1 SGHTA and CDR2 FQGNSA. The CDR3 is 14 residues long. CDR3 sequence: CASSLIGKNYEQYF. CDR3 sequence (DNA): TGTGCCAGCAGCTTAATTGGGAAAAATTACGAGCAGTACTTC.

This clonotype was counted many times. The rearrangement uses TRBV29-1 and TRBJ2-7; D gene ambiguous. Germline V gene data show CDR1 as SQVTM and CDR2 as ANQGSEA. The CDR3 totals 11 residues. V was trimmed by 5 bases and J by 6 bases, leaving 11 bases between them. CDR3 DNA sequence: TGCAGCGTTATAGAGTTAGGCGAGCAGTACTTC. Its translation is CSVIELGEQYF.

This clonotype was detected ten times or more. The chain joins TRBV9 to TRBJ1-1; D not certain. The CDR3 spans 13 residues. Trimming stripped 0 bases from V and 1 base from J, with 4 bases between. Germline loops: CDR1 SGDLS, CDR2 YYNGEE. CDR3 DNA: TGTGCCAGCAGCGTAGAGGGGAACACTGAAGCTTTCTTT. Translated: CASSVEGNTEAFF.

This clonotype came up many times. The chain has TRBV29-1 and TRBJ2-1; D ambiguous. The V and J ends lost 0 bases and 7 bases respectively, with 13 bases between them. The V gene's germline CDR1 is SQVTM and CDR2 ANQGSEA. CDR3 length equals 14 residues. In nucleotides, the CDR3 is TGCAGCGTTGAAGATCTGTCCGAAGGGAATGAGCAGTTCTTC. Amino acid sequence: CSVEDLSEGNEQFF.

This clonotype occurred many times. The V call is TRBV7-2, the J call TRBJ2-5; D might be TRBD2 (5 bases). This CDR3 region has 14 residues. The germline V gene has CDR1 SGHTA and CDR2 FQGNSA. V was pared by 5 bases and J by 5 bases, with 15 bases between. The CDR3 is CASSARLASETQYF. In DNA, the CDR3 is TGTGCCAGCAGCGCAAGGCTAGCAAGTGAGACCCAGTACTTC.

J is TRBJ2-7 and V is TRBV3-1; maybe TRBD1 (6 bases). This CDR3 has 14 residues. Trimming took 2 bases from V and 4 from J, leaving 12 bases between them. Germline CDR1 LGHDT, CDR2 YNNKEL (reference sequence). CDR3 protein: CASSQMPRGYEQYF. The CDR3, as DNA: TGTGCCAGCAGCCAAATGCCCAGGGGTTACGAGCAGTACTTC.

A note on this clonotype: It may be a read error: a sequence one base away is much more abundant. This chain uses TRBV7-2 with TRBJ2-2; no reliable D call. Germline CDR1 reads SGHTA; CDR2 reads FQGNSA. The V and J ends lost 5 bases and 6 bases respectively, with 7 bases between them. The CDR3 loop spans 12 amino acids. Here the CDR3 DNA reads TGTACCAGCAGCCCCCTCGCCGGGGAGCTGTTTTTT. Protein: CTSSPLAGELFF.

This clonotype appeared many times. V gene TRBV9 combines with J gene TRBJ1-5; possibly TRBD1 for D (6 bases). Germline V gene data show CDR1 as SGDLS and CDR2 as YYNGEE. CDR3 length: 15 amino acids. The V end was cut by 4 bases, the J end by 11 bases, with 22 bases between. The CDR3 region is CASSPNPRGDIAQHF. The CDR3 DNA sequence: TGTGCCAGCAGCCCGAACCCCAGGGGCGATATCGCCCAGCATTTT.

In its sample, this clonotype was seen many times. This chain joins TRBV6-1 and TRBJ1-1, with D perhaps TRBD1 (5 bases). Trimming took off 5 bases at V and 1 base at J, with 8 bases between the two ends. This CDR3 region has 13 residues. Germline CDR1 MNHNS, CDR2 SASEGT. The CDR3 DNA reads as TGTGCCAGCAGTATCGGACAGAACACTGAAGCTTTCTTT. Encoded protein: CASSIGQNTEAFF.

This clonotype appeared a few times. A much larger clone lies one base from this, so it may be a read error. This sequence joins TRBV20-1 and TRBJ2-3, with 8 bases aligning to TRBD2. Germline V lookup: CDR1 DFQATT, CDR2 SNEGSKA (reference sequence). The CDR3 length is 12 residues. The CDR3, as DNA: TGCAAAGCGGGAGAGGACACAGATACGCAGTATTTT. Translating it yields CKAGEDTDTQYF.

In its sample, this clonotype was seen many times. The chain carries TRBV18 and TRBJ1-5, with D possibly being TRBD1 (6 bases). This CDR3 has 15 amino acids. With 0 bases removed from V and 5 bases from J, the gap between germline ends came to 11 bases. Germline CDR1 is KGHSH and CDR2 is LQKENI. CDR3 DNA sequence: TGTGCCAGCTCACCACCCAACAGGGCCGATCAGCCCCAGCATTTT. Its protein product is CASSPPNRADQPQHF.

The J gene is TRBJ2-5, the V gene TRBV6-1; tentatively, D is TRBD1 (6 bases). Trimming took 5 bases from V and 1 from J, leaving 11 bases between them. The CDR3 is 14 residues long. Per the germline V gene, CDR1 is MNHNS and CDR2 is SASEGT. In DNA form, the CDR3 reads TGTGCCAGCAGTTTGACAGGCCGCCAAGAGACCCAGTACTTC. This gives the protein CASSLTGRQETQYF.

V usage is TRBV18 and J usage is TRBJ2-1, with 7 bases identical to TRBD1. CDR1 is KGHSH, CDR2 LQKENI, per germline. This CDR3 comprises 12 residues. V was clipped by 6 bases and J by 10 bases; unmatched bases: 6. The CDR3 bases are TGTGCCAGCTCGCTACAGGGGCAGGAGCAGTTCTTC. It yields the protein CASSLQGQEQFF.

This clonotype was observed many times. This chain joins TRBV12-3 or TRBV12-4 and TRBJ2-5; 9 nucleotides align to TRBD1. V was pared by 4 bases and J by 2 bases, with 5 bases of the junction left unmatched. The CDR3 runs 15 residues. CDR3 DNA sequence: TGTGCCAGCAGTTGGGCCGGACAGGGGCAAGAGACCCAGTACTTC. It encodes CASSWAGQGQETQYF.

This clonotype was seen repeatedly, ten times or more. The chain is built from TRBV7-6 and TRBJ2-7; TRBD2 might be the D (5 bases). This CDR3 region has 13 residues. The V gene's germline CDR1 is SGHVS and CDR2 FNYEAQ. V was pared by 1 base and J by 2 bases, with 6 bases between. The CDR3 reads CASSLGEPYEQYF. The CDR3 coding sequence is TGTGCCAGCAGCTTAGGGGAGCCCTACGAGCAGTACTTC. Full variable domain (missing parts from reference TRBV7-6 and TRBJ2-7): GAGVSQSPRYKVTKRGQDVALRCDPISGHVSLYWYRQALGQGPEFLTYFNYEAQQDKSGLPNDRFSAERPEGSISTLTIQRTEQRDSAMYRCASSLGEPYEQYFGPGTRLTVT.

There are many counts of this clonotype. For the CDR3, the DNA is TGTGCCTGGAGAGGGACAGGGGCGGTGAACACTGAAGCTTTCTTT. It is translated as CAWRGTGAVNTEAFF. The chain carries TRBV30 and TRBJ1-1; TRBD1 matches at 10 bases. The V and J ends lost 3 bases and 0 bases, in that order; junction bases with no gene match: 4. Germline V CDR1 and CDR2: GTSNPN, SVGIG (reference sequence). The length of the CDR3 is 15 residues.

This clonotype appeared many times. The rearrangement joins TRBV6-2 or TRBV6-3 to TRBJ1-1, with D possibly TRBD1 on 5 matching bases. CDR1 and CDR2 (germline): MNHEY, SVGEGT. The CDR3 has 13 amino acids. Trimming removed 6 bases from V and 2 bases from J, with 10 bases in between. The CDR3 protein is CASRTRGNTEAFF. CDR3 nucleotide sequence: TGTGCCAGCAGGACAAGGGGCAACACTGAAGCTTTCTTT.

This clonotype was detected many times. The rearrangement joins TRBV12-3 or TRBV12-4 to TRBJ2-2, with TRBD2 matching over 7 bases. The V gene end was trimmed by 8 bases and the J gene end by 6 bases; junction bases not matched to a gene: 15. This CDR3 comprises 16 residues. The CDR3 nucleotides are TGTGCCAGCGGGAACGAGCGGGGTAGTGGGGCCGGGGAGCTGTTTTTT. It yields the protein CASGNERGSGAGELFF.

In this sample, this clonotype turned up a few times. Here the CDR3 reads CASSLLGGPSTGELFF. CDR3 nucleotide sequence: TGTGCCAGCAGCTTATTGGGGGGCCCGAGTACCGGGGAGCTGTTTTTT. The rearrangement links TRBV7-3 to TRBJ2-2; D could derive from TRBD1 or TRBD2 (6 bases each). The CDR3 loop spans 16 amino acids. The V and J ends lost 2 bases and 5 bases respectively, with 15 bases between them. Germline loops: CDR1 SGHTA, CDR2 FQGTGA.

The rearrangement uses TRBV6-5 and TRBJ1-4; TRBD1 aligns across 9 bases. The germline gives CDR1 MNHEY, CDR2 SVGAGI. The V segment lost 2 bases and the J segment 9 bases; nucleotides outside the gene matches: 7. This CDR3 is 15 amino acids long. For the CDR3, the DNA is TGTGCCAGCAGTTACGGACAGGGGCCTCTGAAAAAACTGTTTTTT. It translates to CASSYGQGPLKKLFF.

At least ten counts were recorded for this clonotype. The chain has TRBV4-3 and TRBJ2-7; TRBD2 might be the D (6 bases). V shed 5 bases and J shed 3 bases, with 17 bases lying between them. Per the germline V gene, CDR1 is LGHNA and CDR2 is YSLEER. The CDR3 totals 15 residues. CDR3 nucleotides: TGCGCCAGCAGCTACGAGCCGGGACTTAACTACGAGCAGTACTTC. Protein product: CASSYEPGLNYEQYF.

This clonotype has a count of ten or more. V usage is TRBV5-6 and J usage is TRBJ2-6; a weak D match, TRBD1 (5 bases). V lost 2 bases and J 0 bases, leaving 9 bases between the germline ends. Germline assignment: CDR1 SGHDT and CDR2 YYEEEE. The CDR3 runs 16 residues. CDR3 residues: CASSFGTGSGANVLTF. The DNA for the CDR3 is TGTGCCAGCAGCTTCGGTACAGGCTCTGGGGCCAACGTCCTGACTTTC.

In its sample, this clonotype was seen a few times. The chain joins TRBV20-1 to TRBJ2-1, with D maybe TRBD2 (6 bases). The CDR3 has 11 amino acids. V was trimmed by 7 bases and J by 5 bases, leaving 9 bases between them. Germline lookup yields CDR1 DFQATT and CDR2 SNEGSKA (reference sequence). The CDR3 protein is CSGGLHNEQFF. CDR3 DNA: TGCAGTGGGGGACTCCACAATGAGCAGTTCTTC.

This clonotype was seen at least ten times. The chain recombines TRBV20-1 with TRBJ2-3; maybe TRBD1 (6 bases). Per the germline V gene, CDR1 is DFQATT and CDR2 is SNEGSKA (reference sequence). The germline V and J ends were trimmed by 1 base and 2 bases, with 10 bases remaining between them. The length of the CDR3 is 14 residues. The CDR3 region has the DNA TGCAGTGCTAGAGTCGCAGGGGCCACAGATACGCAGTATTTT. Its protein product is CSARVAGATDTQYF.

This clonotype has at least ten counts. The V gene is TRBV6-5, the J gene TRBJ2-1, with D tentatively TRBD2 (6 bases). This CDR3 region has 12 residues. Germline lookup yields CDR1 MNHEY and CDR2 SVGAGI. Trimming removed 2 bases at V and 7 bases at J, with 6 bases between. DNA of the CDR3: TGTGCCAGCAGTTACGCGGGAAATGAGCAGTTCTTC. Translation gives CASSYAGNEQFF.

Turning to this clonotype: A clone one base away is much larger, so this may be a read error. The CDR3 DNA is TGTGCCAGCAGTAAACCCAGTGGATACAATGAGCAGTTCTTC. It is translated as CASSKPSGYNEQFF. The chain carries TRBV6-1 and TRBJ2-1; D ambiguous. Trimming shortened V by 5 bases and J by 4 bases, and 12 bases separated the two germline ends. This CDR3 comprises 14 residues. Germline assignment: CDR1 MNHNS and CDR2 SASEGT.

This clonotype turned up a few times. The J gene is TRBJ2-3, the V gene TRBV19; 8 nucleotides line up with TRBD2. Germline V gene data show CDR1 as LNHDA and CDR2 as SQIVND (reference sequence). V was clipped by 4 bases and J by 2 bases; unmatched bases: 2. The CDR3 has 14 amino acids. CDR3 protein: CASSSGRLTDTQYF. The CDR3 DNA is TGTGCCAGTAGTAGCGGGAGGCTCACAGATACGCAGTATTTT.